The next 15 T cell receptor beta chains were all read from a single sample in a study of blood T cell repertoires in COVID-19. Libraries were prepared by immunoSEQ multiplex PCR; TCRdb keeps only in-frame clonotypes and omits some of them. The sample lists fewer than 200,000 clones, approximately 79% occurring once. Sequencing was done on a sample of peripheral blood. These receptors were taken from a woman between 70 and 85 years old with acute or convalescent COVID-19.

This clone was observed a few times. The CDR3 region has the DNA TGTGCCAGCAGTGAATTGGGGGGGCGCACGGATGAGCAGTTCTTC. Protein sequence: CASSELGGRTDEQFF. This chain links TRBV2 with TRBJ2-1; possibly TRBD2 for D (7 bases). Germline CDR1 is SNHLY and CDR2 is FYNNEI. Deletions cut 2 bases from V and 8 bases from J, with 16 bases between. CDR3 length: 15 residues.

This clone was counted a few times. The chain recombines TRBV5-3 with TRBJ2-5; D might be TRBD1 (6 bases). TRBV5-3 is marked as an open reading frame, function uncertain. Trimming stripped 5 bases from V and 2 bases from J, with 16 bases between. This CDR3 contains 15 residues. The CDR3 loop is CARREPGQQQETQYF. CDR3 nucleotide sequence: TGTGCCAGAAGGGAACCGGGACAACAACAAGAGACCCAGTACTTC.

The chain recombines TRBV7-2 with TRBJ2-1; 11 bases agree with TRBD1. CDR1 is SGHTA and CDR2 is FQGNSA in the germline V gene. CDR3 length: 15 amino acids. The V segment lost 5 bases and the J segment 6 bases; nucleotides outside the gene matches: 6. CDR3 region: CASSLGGTGGNEQFF. The CDR3 DNA reads as TGTGCCAGCAGCCTGGGTGGGACAGGGGGCAATGAGCAGTTCTTC.

The DNA for the CDR3 is TGTGCCAGCAGCTCCCAGGGGAACACCGGGGAGCTGTTTTTT. It specifies CASSSQGNTGELFF. J is TRBJ2-2 and V is TRBV11-2; D may be TRBD1 (5 bases). Germline CDR1 SGHAT, CDR2 FQNNGV. The V end lost 4 bases, the J end lost 1 base, and 7 bases lay between the germline ends. The CDR3 length is 14 residues. The entire variable domain, with the rest obtained from reference TRBV11-2 and TRBJ2-2, is as follows: EAGVAQSPRYKIIEKRQSVAFWCNPISGHATLYWYQQILGQGPKLLIQFQNNGVVDDSQLPKDRFSAERLKGVDSTLKIQPAKLEDSAVYLCASSSQGNTGELFFGEGSRLTVL.

This clone showed up just a few times. The chain carries TRBV5-1 and TRBJ1-1; no definite D call. V lost 0 bases to trimming and J lost 1 base, with 7 bases between them. This CDR3 is built from 14 residues. Germline V gene data show CDR1 as SGHRS and CDR2 as YFSETQ. CDR3 in amino acids: CASSLGVENTEAFF. The CDR3 DNA sequence: TGCGCCAGCAGCTTGGGAGTAGAGAACACTGAAGCTTTCTTT.

V gene TRBV3-1 (or the pseudogene TRBV3-2) combines with J gene TRBJ1-2; D gene unclear. The CDR3 runs to 15 residues. Trimming took 0 bases from V and 8 from J, leaving 16 bases between them. Germline V gene sequence: CDR1 LGHDT, CDR2 YNNKEL (reference sequence). The DNA of the CDR3 is TGTGCCAGCAGCCAAGATTTAGTCGCGGCGGGCGGCTACACCTTC. This codes for CASSQDLVAAGGYTF.

The chain links TRBV7-8 to TRBJ2-2, with D possibly being TRBD1 (5 bases). Per the germline V gene, CDR1 is SGHVS and CDR2 is FQNEAQ. The CDR3 is made up of 15 amino acids. V lost 0 bases, J lost 4 bases, and 9 bases lay in between. CDR3 nucleotides: TGTGCCAGCAGCTTAGCAGGGGCGATCACCGGGGAGCTGTTTTTT. Translated: CASSLAGAITGELFF.

The genes are TRBV19 and TRBJ2-3; 9 nucleotides align to TRBD2. Germline V lookup: CDR1 LNHDA, CDR2 SQIVND (reference sequence). CDR3 length: 16 residues. Trimming cost V 8 bases and J 1 base; bases outside gene matches: 10. In DNA, the CDR3 is TGTGCCAGTGCCCGGCTAGCGGGATTCGGCACAGATACGCAGTATTTT. Its protein is CASARLAGFGTDTQYF.

The chain couples TRBV3-1 (or the pseudogene TRBV3-2) to TRBJ2-1; the match to TRBD2 covers 10 bases. The CDR3 has 17 residues. Germline trimming cut 0 bases from V and 4 bases from J; bases unmatched to any gene: 6. Looked up from germline, CDR1 is LGHDT and CDR2 is YNNKEL (reference sequence). The chain's CDR3 is CASSQEGLAGAYNEQFF. The CDR3 DNA reads as TGTGCCAGCAGCCAAGAGGGCCTAGCGGGGGCTTACAATGAGCAGTTCTTC.

V is TRBV18 and J is TRBJ1-5, with D tentatively TRBD1 (6 bases). CDR1 is KGHSH and CDR2 is LQKENI in the germline V gene. V gave up 5 bases and J gave up 7 bases, with 21 bases separating them. The CDR3 is 16 residues long. CDR3 sequence reads: CASSSIEVAGEQPQHF. The CDR3 nucleotides are TGTGCCAGCTCATCGATTGAGGTGGCAGGGGAACAGCCCCAGCATTTT.

J is TRBJ2-3 and V is TRBV6-2 or TRBV6-3; D is possibly TRBD1 (5 bases). Germline V CDR1 and CDR2: MNHEY, SVGEGT. This CDR3 has 14 amino acids. The V gene lost 6 bases and the J gene lost 11 bases, with 21 bases spanning the gap. The CDR3 here is CASSPSHQGGEQYF. In DNA, the CDR3 is TGTGCCAGCAGCCCTTCACACCAGGGTGGAGAGCAGTATTTT.

The chain carries TRBV6-1 and TRBJ2-7; 7 nucleotides line up with TRBD1. CDR3 length equals 15 residues. CDR1 is MNHNS and CDR2 is SASEGT in the germline V gene. V dropped 2 bases and J dropped 8; count of bases not matched to a gene: 12. CDR3 region: CASSEFELTGDQQYF. Here the CDR3 DNA reads TGTGCCAGCAGTGAATTCGAATTAACAGGGGATCAGCAGTACTTC.

The chain combines TRBV7-2 with TRBJ2-5; 9 bases line up with TRBD2. The CDR3 is 13 residues long. J gave up 4 bases and V 4 bases, and 1 base lay outside the gene matches. Germline CDR1 and CDR2: SGHTA and FQGNSA. This CDR3 is CASSSGLAETQYF. CDR3 DNA sequence: TGTGCCAGCAGCTCGGGACTAGCAGAGACCCAGTACTTC. Combining the CDR3 with reference TRBV7-2 and TRBJ2-5 gives the whole variable domain GAGVSQSPSNKVTEKGKDVELRCDPISGHTALYWYRQSLGQGLEFLIYFQGNSAPDKSGLPSDRFSAERTGGSVSTLTIQRTQQEDSAVYLCASSSGLAETQYFGPGTRLLVL.

The chain recombines TRBV5-1 with TRBJ2-1, with 12 bases aligning to TRBD1. This CDR3 comprises 15 residues. The V segment lost 0 bases and the J segment 7 bases; nucleotides outside the gene matches: 2. The germline gives CDR1 SGHRS, CDR2 YFSETQ. This CDR3 reads CASSLGGQGANEQFF. In nucleotides, the CDR3 is TGCGCCAGCAGCTTGGGGGGACAGGGGGCGAATGAGCAGTTCTTC. The complete variable domain, with remaining parts taken from reference TRBV5-1 and TRBJ2-1, reads KAGVTQTPRYLIKTRGQQVTLSCSPISGHRSVSWYQQTPGQGLQFLFEYFSETQRNKGNFPGRFSGRQFSNSRSEMNVSTLELGDSALYLCASSLGGQGANEQFFGPGTRLTVL.

Here the CDR3 reads CASSVGTSGGVNIQYF. The CDR3 DNA is TGTGCCAGCAGCGTAGGTACTAGCGGGGGGGTAAACATTCAGTACTTC. The chain combines TRBV9 with TRBJ2-4; TRBD2 agrees at 13 bases. V was pared by 0 bases and J by 6 bases, with 3 bases of the junction left unmatched. The CDR3 loop spans 16 amino acids. CDR1 is SGDLS and CDR2 is YYNGEE in the germline V gene. The complete variable domain, with remaining parts taken from reference TRBV9 and TRBJ2-4, reads DSGVTQTPKHLITATGQRVTLRCSPRSGDLSVYWYQQSLDQGLQFLIQYYNGEERAKGNILERFSAQQFPDLHSELNLSSLELGDSALYFCASSVGTSGGVNIQYFGAGTRLSVL.